Each of the 8 T cell receptor beta chains below was sequenced from the same sample in a study of blood T cell repertoires in COVID-19. Sequenced by immunoSEQ multiplex PCR; TCRdb stores in-frame clones only, minus some. The sample lists about 180,000 clones, about 82% occurring once. The sample taken for sequencing was PBMCs or T cells enriched from blood (not recorded which). The receptors here all came from a woman aged 25 to 39 who had recovered from COVID-19.

V is TRBV28 and J is TRBJ1-2, with 11 bases matching TRBD1. The CDR3 consists of 18 residues. Trimming cost V 6 bases and J 3 bases; bases outside gene matches: 15. Germline V gene lookup returns CDR1 MDHEN and CDR2 SYDVKM. CDR3 bases: TGTGCCAGCAGCCCCCTAGAGGGACAGGGGGTAGTAGACTATGGCTACACCTTC. Its translation is CASSPLEGQGVVDYGYTF.

This clone has more than one count but fewer than ten. This sequence joins TRBV6-4 and TRBJ2-2; D not certain. Germline CDR1 is MRHNA and CDR2 is SNTAGT. V lost 5 bases, J lost 3 bases, and 7 bases lay in between. This CDR3 is 13 amino acids long. Written as DNA, the CDR3 is TGTGCCAGCAGTCCCGCGGACACCGGGGAGCTGTTTTTT. This sequence encodes CASSPADTGELFF.

The chain uses TRBV7-9 and TRBJ1-2; D is unclear. The CDR3 runs to 12 residues. Germline V CDR1 and CDR2: SEHNR, FQNEAQ (reference sequence). V was clipped by 1 base and J by 4 bases, with 4 bases between them. The CDR3 region is CASSLDTYGYTF. CDR3 in DNA: TGTGCCAGCAGCTTAGACACCTATGGCTACACCTTC.

This chain joins TRBV20-1 and TRBJ2-7; perhaps TRBD2 as D (6 bases). Germline V CDR1 and CDR2: DFQATT, SNEGSKA (reference sequence). Trimming removed 3 bases from V and 3 bases from J, with 12 bases in between. The CDR3 consists of 13 residues. CDR3 sequence reads: CSASGTVDYEQYF. CDR3 nucleotide sequence: TGCAGTGCTAGTGGGACTGTAGACTACGAGCAGTACTTC.

The chain links TRBV6-5 to TRBJ1-5; 7 nucleotides agree with TRBD1. Looked up from germline, CDR1 is MNHEY and CDR2 is SVGAGI. This CDR3 spans 13 amino acids. V was clipped by 6 bases and J by 5 bases; unmatched bases: 4. CDR3 sequence: CASRRDRDQPQHF. CDR3 DNA sequence: TGTGCCAGCAGACGGGACAGAGATCAGCCCCAGCATTTT.

This clone was detected once. V is TRBV5-1 and J is TRBJ1-1, with D unresolved. CDR1 and CDR2 (germline): SGHRS, YFSETQ. Trimming pared 3 bases from V and 0 bases from J, leaving 15 bases between. The CDR3 consists of 16 residues. Here the CDR3 reads CASSSEWSGMNTEAFF. DNA of the CDR3: TGCGCCAGCAGCTCGGAATGGTCGGGAATGAACACTGAAGCTTTCTTT.

The chain couples TRBV12-5 to TRBJ2-7, with 10 bases aligning to TRBD2. The CDR3 totals 17 residues. With V trimmed by 0 bases and J by 2 bases, 7 bases remained unmatched. Germline V gene sequence: CDR1 LGHNT, CDR2 FRNRAP. The CDR3 loop is CASGLVITSGTTYEQYF. The CDR3 region has the DNA TGTGCTAGTGGTTTGGTAATCACTAGCGGGACTACCTACGAGCAGTACTTC.

V gene TRBV2 combines with J gene TRBJ2-5, with TRBD2 matching over 10 bases. The V gene's germline CDR1 is SNHLY and CDR2 FYNNEI. The CDR3 totals 15 residues. V shed 8 bases, J shed 5 bases, and the junction held 11 bases outside the gene matches. CDR3 loop: CASVRAGGRGETQYF. The CDR3 DNA is TGTGCCAGCGTTCGAGCGGGAGGGCGGGGGGAGACCCAGTACTTC.